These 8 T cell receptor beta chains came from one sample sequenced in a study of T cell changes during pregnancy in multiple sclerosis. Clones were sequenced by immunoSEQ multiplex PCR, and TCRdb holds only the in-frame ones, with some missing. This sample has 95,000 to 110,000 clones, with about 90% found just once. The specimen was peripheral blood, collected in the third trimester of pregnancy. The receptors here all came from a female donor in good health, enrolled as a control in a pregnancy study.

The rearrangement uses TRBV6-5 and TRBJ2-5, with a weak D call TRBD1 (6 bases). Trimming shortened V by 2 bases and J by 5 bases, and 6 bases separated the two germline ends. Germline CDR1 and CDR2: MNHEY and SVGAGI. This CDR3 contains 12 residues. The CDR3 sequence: CASSYRGETQYF. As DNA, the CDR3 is TGTGCCAGCAGTTACAGGGGGGAGACCCAGTACTTC.

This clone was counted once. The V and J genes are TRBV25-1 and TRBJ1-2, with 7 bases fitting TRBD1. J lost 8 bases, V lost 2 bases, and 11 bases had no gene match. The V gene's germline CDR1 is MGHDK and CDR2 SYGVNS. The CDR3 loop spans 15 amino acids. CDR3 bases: TGTGCCAGCAGTGAACCGACAGGGTATGGGTACGGCTACACCTTC. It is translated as CASSEPTGYGYGYTF.

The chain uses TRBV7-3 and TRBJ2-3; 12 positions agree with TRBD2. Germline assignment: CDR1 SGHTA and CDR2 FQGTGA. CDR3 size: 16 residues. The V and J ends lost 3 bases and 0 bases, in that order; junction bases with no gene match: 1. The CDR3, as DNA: TGTGCCAGCAGCTTTACTAGCGGGGGGAGCACAGATACGCAGTATTTT. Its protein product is CASSFTSGGSTDTQYF. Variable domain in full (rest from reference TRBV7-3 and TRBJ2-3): GAGVSQTPSNKVTEKGKYVELRCDPISGHTALYWYRQSLGQGPEFLIYFQGTGAADDSGLPNDRFFAVRPEGSVSTLKIQRTERGDSAVYLCASSFTSGGSTDTQYFGPGTRLTVL.

DNA of the CDR3: TGTGCCTGGAGAACAGTTCCGGGGTACACCTTC. Its translation is CAWRTVPGYTF. The chain joins TRBV30 to TRBJ1-2; D is unresolved. Germline-derived CDR1 and CDR2 are GTSNPN and SVGIG (reference sequence). The CDR3 spans 11 residues. V dropped 3 bases and J dropped 11 bases, with 13 bases sitting between them.

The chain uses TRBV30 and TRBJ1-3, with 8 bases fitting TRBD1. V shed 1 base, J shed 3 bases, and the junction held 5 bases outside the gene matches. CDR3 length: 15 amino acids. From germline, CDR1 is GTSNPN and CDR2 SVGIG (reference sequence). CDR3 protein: CAWSADRGYGNTIYF. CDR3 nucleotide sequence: TGTGCCTGGAGTGCCGACAGGGGTTATGGAAACACCATATATTTT.

This chain's CDR3 is CASSGGTSVEIDTQYF. The CDR3 coding sequence is TGTGCCAGCAGCGGGGGGACTAGCGTCGAGATAGATACGCAGTATTTT. V and J are TRBV5-4 and TRBJ2-3, with 10 bases identical to TRBD2. This CDR3 region has 16 residues. Germline-derived CDR1 and CDR2 are SGHNT and YYREEE (reference sequence). V shed 4 bases and J 5 bases; nucleotides not matched to a gene: 10. Full variable domain (remainder filled in from reference TRBV5-4 and TRBJ2-3): ETGVTQSPTHLIKTRGQQVTLRCSSQSGHNTVSWYQQALGQGPQFIFQYYREEENGRGNFPPRFSGLQFPNYSSELNVNALELDDSALYLCASSGGTSVEIDTQYFGPGTRLTVL.

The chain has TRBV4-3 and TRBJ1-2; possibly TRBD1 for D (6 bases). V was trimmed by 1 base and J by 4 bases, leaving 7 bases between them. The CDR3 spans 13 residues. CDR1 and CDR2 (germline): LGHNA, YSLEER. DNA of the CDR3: TGCGCCAGCAGCCAAGGGGGGCCCTATGGCTACACCTTC. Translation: CASSQGGPYGYTF.

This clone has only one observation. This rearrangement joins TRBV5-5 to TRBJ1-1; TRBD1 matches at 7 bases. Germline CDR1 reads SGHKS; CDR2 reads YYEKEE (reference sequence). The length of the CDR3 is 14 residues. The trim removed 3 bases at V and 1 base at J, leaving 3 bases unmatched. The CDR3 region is CASSWGQRNTEAFF. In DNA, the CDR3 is TGTGCCAGCAGCTGGGGACAGAGGAACACTGAAGCTTTCTTT.